One sample yielded the 2 T cell receptor beta chains listed below, sequenced in a study of blood T cell repertoires in COVID-19. Here immunoSEQ multiplex PCR was the method, and the copy in TCRdb shows in-frame clones only, minus some. The sample lists about 400,000 clones; 88% were seen once. The sample was PBMCs or T cells enriched from blood (not recorded which). All receptors come from a woman aged 40 to 50 with acute COVID-19.

The chain is built from TRBV2 and TRBJ1-2, with no clear D. The ends were cut back, 2 bases at V and 6 bases at J, with 4 bases in the middle. The CDR3 length is 11 residues. Looked up from germline, CDR1 is SNHLY and CDR2 is FYNNEI. The CDR3 DNA follows: TGTGCCAGCAGTGAACGGGATGGCTACACCTTC. Protein product: CASSERDGYTF.

This chain connects TRBV27 to TRBJ2-7; 7 positions match TRBD2. J gave up 7 bases and V 3 bases, and 3 bases lay outside the gene matches. This CDR3 is 12 amino acids long. Germline values: CDR1 MNHEY, CDR2 SMNVEV (reference sequence). CDR3 nucleotide sequence: TGTGCCAGCAGTTTCGCCGGGAGGGAGCAGTACTTC. This codes for CASSFAGREQYF.